The clone carrying this T cell receptor (beta chain) was counted a few times. The sample is drawn from a study of blood T cell repertoires in COVID-19. TCRdb's table, derived via immunoSEQ multiplex PCR, lists solely in-frame clones and lacks some. The repertoire has about 180,000 clones, 87% of them found once; the top ten carry around 1.6%. CDR1 is SGHTA, CDR2 FQGTGA, per germline. The CDR3 extends over 15 amino acids. Trimming took off 5 bases at V and 2 bases at J, with 13 bases between the two ends. The sample taken for sequencing was peripheral blood. The sequence came from a woman in her forties or fifties with acute or convalescent COVID-19. This rearrangement joins TRBV7-3 to TRBJ1-5; perhaps TRBD1 as D (5 bases). The CDR3 DNA reads as TGTGCCAGCAGCGCCCAGGGCGGAGGCAATCAGCCCCAGCATTTT. This translates into CASSAQGGGNQPQHF.